This T cell receptor beta chain was obtained from a study of blood T cells in healthy people across ages (dated by TCRdb to between 2015 and 2016). Some background on the complete study: In model experiments, template switching captured roughly one uniquely barcoded TCR beta cDNA molecule for every two T cells. Two additional independent replicas of 1 million unique cDNA reads from the same blood draw were analyzed for two donors (one aged 18 to 30 and one aged 80 or older). To avoid experimental bias, donors of different ages were spread randomly across the sequencing lanes. The donors were divided into four age groups: young (average around 16 years), middle-aged (about 39), aged (around 67) and long-lived (about 84). Age-related changes in TCR beta repertoire diversity were measured in the study by deep sequencing normalized with unique cDNA molecular identifiers. Broad study findings and their caveats: Compared with the aged group, the long-lived group had more naive CD4+ T cells, fewer expanded clones and increased TCR diversity, suggesting age selection. The CMV infection status of donors was not known, potentially confounding age-related changes in expanded clonotypes. As age increased, observed TCR beta diversity per million T cells dropped in a roughly linear way, and a significant reduction was already evident by age around 41. Bulk unsorted PBMC profiling prevented conclusive comparison of naive and antigen-experienced compartments. The percentage of naive T cells measured by flow cytometry correlated strongly with observed TCR beta diversity. Total diversity estimates from one million sequenced T cells were considered lower bounds and underestimates.

As to this clonotype: The specificity of this receptor is unknown. Within one base of it there is no much larger clone, and no base qualities were kept.

The germline V gene supplies CDR1 SGHNT and CDR2 YENEEA. The CDR3 contains 15 residues, cysteine and phenylalanine counted. Solely the CDR3 DNA is kept, with 45 bases framed from the first base. V and J lose 1 base and 11 bases, and a span of 20 bases separates them. The library was made by 5' RACE. Instrument on record: Illumina HiSeq 2500. A second roughly 6 to 12 cycle PCR used a sample-barcoded 5' primer and a J-beta primer mix. Each TCR beta cDNA molecule received a unique molecular identifier from a template-switch 5' adaptor carrying 12 random nucleotides. Each sample yielded at least 2.5 million CDR3-containing paired-end reads. All of the RNA was converted into first-strand cDNA using the Mint cDNA synthesis kit, with a TRBC-specific oligonucleotide serving as the primer. Following uracil-DNA glycosylase treatment, all cDNA underwent a first 18-cycle PCR with the universal primers M1SS and BC2_uni_R. The paper's processing steps were these. Normalization of each sample was performed by random selection of 1 million high-quality reads, each carrying a distinct molecular identifier. Reads sharing molecular identifiers were discarded rather than binned into consensus sequences. MiTCR, run with a Q25 quality threshold and the strictest error-elimination algorithm, handled CDR3 identification, clonotype clustering and error correction. Lower-bound total TCR beta diversity was estimated with a nonparametric unseen species model using Euler transformation. TCRdb's own reprocessing of the public reads used fastp at Q25 and MiXCR and kept productive beta chains. Rows merge per CDR3 protein into single entries with the most common DNA and genes. These V and J calls are TCRdb output, not the study's own analysis. This sample gives approximately 700,000 distinct CDR3 sequences in total; approximately 31% of them show up just once. The ten largest clones represent 15% of the sample.

Systemically healthy Caucasian individuals from Russia, 39 in total and aged about 6 to 90 years, were included as donors. Approximately 9.3 milliliters of peripheral blood were collected from each donor into EDTA-treated Vacutainer tubes. Ficoll-Paque density-gradient centrifugation was used to isolate PBMCs, with at least 6.5 million obtained per sample. Trizol reagent was used to extract total RNA from the PBMCs, yielding at least 5.5 micrograms per sample. The percentages of naive CD45RAhigh/CD27high T cells were determined by flow cytometry on a PBMC aliquot from every donor. This TCR was sampled from a woman older than 75 in good health. Donor details come from another sample of the same person, matched by shared clones. Specimen: blood. The rearranged chain carries TRBV11-3 and TRBJ2-5; the D gene is perhaps TRBD1, on 6 matching bases. In nucleotides, the sequence is TGTGCCAGCAGCTTAGGCCTGGGGGCGGGTGATGAGCAGTACTTC. Its protein reads: CASSLGLGAGDEQYF.